These 20 T cell receptor beta chains were sequenced from one sample in a study of T cells in Graves' hyperthyroidism and ophthalmopathy. TCR beta CDR3 regions were amplified from RNA transcripts. Researchers ran a first-round RT-PCR on the TCR CDR3 using the HTBI primer set. Via MiXCR, TCRdb re-called the multiplex PCR reads, giving one row per CDR3 protein. The repertoire holds about 360,000 distinct CDR3 sequences, about 13% seen once, with 9.2% in the top ten. The source material was blood. Receptor source: a woman aged 18-29 years with Graves' hyperthyroidism.

The rearrangement uses TRBV4-2 and TRBJ2-7; TRBD2 agrees at 9 bases. The CDR3 contains 15 residues. CDR1 LGHNA and CDR2 YNFKEQ come from the germline V gene. V shed 6 bases, J shed 7 bases, and the junction held 13 bases outside the gene matches. The CDR3 is CASSSSGAGEGEQYF. The CDR3 DNA sequence: TGTGCCAGCAGTTCTAGCGGGGCCGGTGAGGGGGAGCAGTACTTC.

This clonotype occurred many times. The chain's CDR3 is CASSLEKPGTGGRETQYF. The CDR3 region has the DNA TGTGCCAGCAGCTTAGAAAAGCCCGGGACAGGGGGGAGAGAGACCCAGTACTTC. The V gene is TRBV7-2, the J gene TRBJ2-5, with 11 bases lining up with TRBD1. From germline, CDR1 is SGHTA and CDR2 FQGNSA. The CDR3 consists of 18 residues. Trimming took 1 base from V and 4 from J; bases not matched to a gene: 11.

In its sample, this clonotype was seen many times. This chain links TRBV6-2 or TRBV6-3 with TRBJ2-7; D perhaps matches TRBD1 (6 bases). V was cut by 8 bases and J by 5 bases, with 22 bases left in between. Germline V CDR1 and CDR2: MNHEY, SVGEGT. The CDR3 consists of 15 residues. The CDR3 sequence: CASGLRETGKHEQYF. The DNA of the CDR3 is TGTGCCAGCGGTCTCCGGGAAACAGGGAAGCACGAGCAGTACTTC.

This clonotype occurred many times. The genes are TRBV27 and TRBJ2-7; D may be TRBD2 (6 bases). Germline V gives CDR1 MNHEY, CDR2 SMNVEV (reference sequence). The CDR3 runs 14 residues. Trimming stripped 0 bases from V and 3 bases from J, with 9 bases between. The CDR3 DNA is TGTGCCAGCAGTTTATCGGAGGGGATCTACGAGCAGTACTTC. It codes for CASSLSEGIYEQYF.

This clonotype was seen ten or more times. The chain has TRBV18 and TRBJ2-3, with TRBD2 identical over 13 bases. V lost 6 bases, J lost 2 bases, and 5 bases stayed unmatched. CDR1 KGHSH and CDR2 LQKENI come from the germline V gene. The CDR3 runs to 16 residues. This chain's CDR3 is CASSPGLAGTTDTQYF. The CDR3 coding sequence is TGTGCCAGCTCTCCGGGACTAGCGGGAACCACAGATACGCAGTATTTT.

This clonotype showed up many times. The V and J genes are TRBV12-3 or TRBV12-4 and TRBJ1-1, with 10 bases aligning to TRBD1. This CDR3 is built from 14 residues. V shed 1 base and J 4 bases; nucleotides not matched to a gene: 0. The CDR3: CASSLGTGGTEAFF. The CDR3 DNA reads TGTGCCAGCAGTTTAGGGACAGGGGGCACTGAAGCTTTCTTT.

This clonotype was found many times. V gene TRBV28 combines with J gene TRBJ2-1; TRBD2 matches at 10 bases. V gave up 2 bases and J gave up 4 bases; unmatched junction bases: 2. This CDR3 is built from 15 residues. Germline V gives CDR1 MDHEN, CDR2 SYDVKM. CDR3 bases: TGTGCCAGCAGTTTACTAGCGGGGGCTTACAATGAGCAGTTCTTC. As protein: CASSLLAGAYNEQFF.

At least ten counts were recorded for this clonotype. The J gene is TRBJ2-7, the V gene TRBV12-3 or TRBV12-4; D ambiguous. Trimming took 2 bases from V and 4 from J, leaving 12 bases between them. The CDR3 contains 14 residues. CDR3 residues: CASSLFPAVYEQYF. DNA for the CDR3: TGTGCCAGCAGTTTATTCCCCGCTGTTTACGAGCAGTACTTC.

The rearrangement joins TRBV6-2 or TRBV6-3 to TRBJ1-1, with D possibly matching TRBD1 (5 bases). CDR3 size: 13 residues. Trimming took 6 bases from V and 6 from J, leaving 14 bases between them. The germline gives CDR1 MNHEY, CDR2 SVGEGT. This CDR3 reads CASRTTRTPEAFF. DNA of the CDR3: TGTGCCAGCAGAACAACCCGGACACCTGAAGCTTTCTTT.

There are a few counts of this clonotype. This chain links TRBV6-1 with TRBJ2-7; D not certain. Germline CDR1 MNHNS, CDR2 SASEGT. CDR3 length equals 11 residues. Trimming removed 5 bases from V and 9 bases from J, with 11 bases in between. In DNA, the CDR3 is TGTGCCAGCAGTTCTGAACACGGGCAGTACTTC. It is translated as CASSSEHGQYF.

This clonotype was recorded at least ten times. The CDR3 coding sequence is TGTGCCAGCAGTGAAGCGGGAGGGCAAGTCTACGAGCAGTACTTC. Translated: CASSEAGGQVYEQYF. The gene calls are TRBV2 and TRBJ2-7, with 7 positions matching TRBD2. V trimming: 0 bases; J trimming: 3 bases; junction bases outside the gene matches: 5. Looked up from germline, CDR1 is SNHLY and CDR2 is FYNNEI. CDR3 length: 15 amino acids.

The chain combines TRBV20-1 with TRBJ2-2; 9 bases align to TRBD2. The CDR3 extends over 16 amino acids. Germline CDR1 DFQATT, CDR2 SNEGSKA (reference sequence). The junction had 9 bases not matched to a gene; V was cut back by 0 bases and J by 7 bases. The chain's CDR3 is CSARDPIAGEGGELFF. The CDR3 DNA reads TGCAGTGCTAGAGATCCGATAGCGGGGGAGGGCGGGGAGCTGTTTTTT.

In its sample, this clonotype was seen many times. The CDR3 DNA follows: TGTGCCAGCAGCACCCATATGGCCACGATAGTGAATGGCTACACCTTC. This translates into CASSTHMATIVNGYTF. The chain has TRBV7-9 and TRBJ1-2, with no clear D. The CDR3 sequence is 16 residues long. Per the germline V gene, CDR1 is SEHNR and CDR2 is FQNEAQ (reference sequence). Deletions cut 5 bases from V and 6 bases from J, with 22 bases between.

There are many counts of this clonotype. The CDR3 DNA reads as TGTGCCAGCACCGACTCGGAGGACACTGAAGCTTTCTTT. It yields the protein CASTDSEDTEAFF. This chain links TRBV28 with TRBJ1-1; unclear D gene. This CDR3 comprises 13 residues. V lost 7 bases and J 3 bases, leaving 12 bases between the germline ends. Germline CDR1 MDHEN, CDR2 SYDVKM.

This clonotype showed up many times. The chain links TRBV7-2 to TRBJ2-7; 7 nucleotides agree with TRBD2. The V gene end was trimmed by 2 bases and the J gene end by 2 bases; junction bases not matched to a gene: 18. The CDR3 is made up of 19 amino acids. Germline-derived CDR1 and CDR2 are SGHTA and FQGNSA. DNA for the CDR3: TGTGCCAGCAGCTTAAGAGGAGAGTTCGTACTAGCGTCGACCTACGAGCAGTACTTC. Translating gives CASSLRGEFVLASTYEQYF.

This clonotype was observed a handful of times. This chain uses TRBV6-1 with TRBJ1-5; maybe TRBD1 (6 bases). This CDR3 has 14 residues. Trimming took off 6 bases at V and 5 bases at J, with 14 bases between the two ends. Per germline, CDR1 MNHNS and CDR2 SASEGT. The CDR3 region is CASRTGKGDQPQHF. CDR3 nucleotide sequence: TGTGCCAGCAGAACAGGGAAGGGGGATCAGCCCCAGCATTTT.

This clonotype was detected ten times or more. This CDR3 reads CASTDSGYEQYF. CDR3 nucleotides: TGTGCCAGCACCGATAGCGGGTACGAGCAGTACTTC. V is TRBV6-2 or TRBV6-3 and J is TRBJ2-7; 7 bases are a match to TRBD2. Germline V CDR1 and CDR2: MNHEY, SVGEGT. The CDR3 sequence is 12 residues long. J gave up 4 bases and V 7 bases, and 4 bases lay outside the gene matches.

The chain links TRBV20-1 to TRBJ1-5; D unresolved. Deletions cut 4 bases from V and 7 bases from J, with 14 bases between. CDR3 length: 13 amino acids. Germline CDR1 DFQATT, CDR2 SNEGSKA (reference sequence). CDR3 coding DNA: TGCAGTGCTAACGGAGGAGTAGGGCAGCCCCAGCATTTT. Its protein is CSANGGVGQPQHF.

This clonotype was found many times. V is TRBV28 and J is TRBJ2-2; 8 positions agree with TRBD2. V shed 4 bases, J shed 6 bases, and the junction held 7 bases outside the gene matches. In germline, CDR1 is MDHEN, CDR2 SYDVKM. The CDR3 length is 15 residues. Written as DNA, the CDR3 is TGTGCCAGCAGTTCCGACAGAGCGGGAGCCGGGGAGCTGTTTTTT. Translating it yields CASSSDRAGAGELFF.

This clonotype is a singleton in its sample. The genes are TRBV4-1 and TRBJ1-5, with D tentatively TRBD1 (5 bases). CDR1 and CDR2 (germline): MGHRA, YSYEKL. The V end was cut by 2 bases, the J end by 7 bases, with 18 bases between. The CDR3 extends over 16 amino acids. As DNA, the CDR3 is TGCGCCAGCAGCCAATCCAAGGGGCCCCCGGGCCAGCCCCAGCATTTT. Translated, it gives CASSQSKGPPGQPQHF.